The present entry profiles one T cell receptor beta chain with its context. Its specificity is unknown. The assay was immunoSEQ multiplex PCR, and TCRdb's table has in-frame clones only and misses some. The repertoire consists of more than 150,000 clones, with roughly nine tenths occurring once and the leading ten covering 5.5% to 7%. J gave up 4 bases and V 4 bases, and 2 bases lay outside the gene matches. CDR3 size: 13 residues. Germline V gives CDR1 SNHLY, CDR2 FYNNEI. This sample is part of a study of T cell responses to AZD1222 COVID-19 vaccine. Whole-study findings and limits: Repertoires were obtained only post-peak T cell response. Baseline seropositivity occurred in only a handful of AZD1222 recipients. With dominance at 160-218 and 743-854, vaccine-associated CD4 TCRs spanned spike. Nearly half of unique spike-specific TCRs reportedly avoided B.1.351 and B.1.1.7 mutated regions.

Sequences were derived from peripheral blood, sampled after recovery from COVID-19. The chain couples TRBV2 to TRBJ1-1; 8 positions agree with TRBD1. The clonotype originates from an adult who had recovered from COVID-19. The CDR3 loop is CASSATGVTEAFF. CDR3 nucleotides: TGTGCCAGCAGTGCGACAGGGGTCACTGAAGCTTTCTTT.